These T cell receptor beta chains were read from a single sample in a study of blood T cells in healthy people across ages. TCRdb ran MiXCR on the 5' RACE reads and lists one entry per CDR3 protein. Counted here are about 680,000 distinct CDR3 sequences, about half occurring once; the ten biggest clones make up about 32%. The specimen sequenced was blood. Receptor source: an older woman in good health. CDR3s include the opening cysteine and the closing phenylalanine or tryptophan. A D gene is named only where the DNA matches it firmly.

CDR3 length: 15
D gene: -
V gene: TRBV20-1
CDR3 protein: CSARVASDQQETQYF

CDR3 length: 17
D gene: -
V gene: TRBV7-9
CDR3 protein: CASSLAGSQFLGEKLFF

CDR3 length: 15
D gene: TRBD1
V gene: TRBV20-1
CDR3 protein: CSARHPGGIGTEAFF

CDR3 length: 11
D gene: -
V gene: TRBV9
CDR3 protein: CASSDTRGYTF

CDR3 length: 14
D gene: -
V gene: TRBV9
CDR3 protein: CASSGGRTADTQYF

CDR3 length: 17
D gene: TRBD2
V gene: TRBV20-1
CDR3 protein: CSASRTSGSSYADTQYF

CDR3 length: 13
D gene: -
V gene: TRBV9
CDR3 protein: CASSISGADTQYF

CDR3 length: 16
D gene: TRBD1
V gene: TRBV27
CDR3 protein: CASRRCRQGSSYEQYF

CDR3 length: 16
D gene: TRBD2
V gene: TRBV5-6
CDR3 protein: CASSSRGLAGSYEQYF

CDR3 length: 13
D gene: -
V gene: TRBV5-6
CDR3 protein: CASSLAERYEQYF

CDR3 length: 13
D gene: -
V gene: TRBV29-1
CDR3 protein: CSARQDSNQPQHF

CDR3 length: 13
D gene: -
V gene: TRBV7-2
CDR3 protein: CASSIELGQPQHF